This T cell receptor (beta chain) stems from a study of T cell responses to AZD1222 COVID-19 vaccine. Study results and limitations: Of spike-specific TCRs, nearly half reportedly target regions left unmutated in variants. Repertoires were obtained only post-peak T cell response. Of the AZD1222 recipients, only five to seven were seropositive at baseline.

A remark on this clone: Its antigen is undetermined.

Produced via immunoSEQ multiplex PCR; TCRdb's table is partial and in-frame only. The sample has approximately 150,000 clones; 88% are singletons. Samples with a second dose at about 4 or about 12 weeks were pooled together. The receptor's source is an adult who received the AZD1222 COVID-19 vaccine. Sample: peripheral blood, taken 28 days after the second AZD1222 dose.

This CDR3 is CASSQVNRGGYGYTF. CDR3 DNA: TGTGCCAGCAGCCAAGTGAACAGGGGAGGGTATGGCTACACCTTC. This rearrangement joins TRBV3-1 (or the pseudogene TRBV3-2) to TRBJ1-2, with 7 bases matching TRBD1. This CDR3 is 15 amino acids long. The germline V gene has CDR1 LGHDT and CDR2 YNNKEL (reference sequence). The trim removed 1 base at V and 5 bases at J, leaving 7 bases unmatched.